These 22 T cell receptor beta chains share one sample of origin, sequenced in a study of CD8 T cells in Susac syndrome. With random hexamers, reverse transcription was performed on about 0.45 to 1 ug of RNA. One entry per CDR3 protein results from TCRdb running MiXCR on the immunoSEQ multiplex PCR reads. In the table there are 150,000 to 200,000 distinct CDR3 sequences, just over 90% of which are singletons. Sequencing used CD4+ T cells from PBMCs. The receptors were gathered from a human donor in good health.

The rearrangement uses TRBV6-5 and TRBJ1-4, with D perhaps TRBD1 (5 bases). The germline CDR1 and CDR2 sequences are MNHEY and SVGAGI. V shed 3 bases and J shed 8 bases, with 10 bases lying between them. The CDR3 contains 13 residues. In nucleotides, the CDR3 is TGTGCCAGCAGTTATTGGACAAACGAAAAACTGTTTTTT. Translating it yields CASSYWTNEKLFF.

The V call is TRBV15, the J call TRBJ2-7; no clear D gene. V gave up 1 base and J gave up 0 bases, with 10 bases separating them. CDR3 length: 15 residues. Germline assignment: CDR1 LNHNV and CDR2 YYDKDF (reference sequence). This CDR3 is CATSRAILTSYEQYF. In nucleotides, the CDR3 is TGTGCCACCAGCAGAGCGATTCTTACCTCCTACGAGCAGTACTTC.

The chain is built from TRBV6-5 and TRBJ1-6, with D maybe TRBD1 (5 bases). The V and J ends lost 6 bases and 9 bases respectively, with 15 bases between them. The germline V gene has CDR1 MNHEY and CDR2 SVGAGI. The CDR3 contains 14 residues. CDR3 in DNA: TGTGCCAGCAGACCCGGGACTCTGAGTTCACCCCTCCACTTT. This codes for CASRPGTLSSPLHF.

This clonotype appeared a single time. The chain carries TRBV30 and TRBJ1-2; 8 nucleotides match TRBD1. The CDR3 is 15 amino acids. Germline V gives CDR1 GTSNPN, CDR2 SVGIG (reference sequence). The V gene end was trimmed by 2 bases and the J gene end by 4 bases; junction bases not matched to a gene: 9. The CDR3 here is CAWSLPGQGGYGYTF. CDR3 DNA: TGTGCCTGGAGTCTACCCGGACAGGGAGGCTATGGCTACACCTTC.

This chain joins TRBV9 and TRBJ2-5, with D unresolved. With 3 bases removed from V and 1 base from J, the gap between germline ends came to 4 bases. Germline assignment: CDR1 SGDLS and CDR2 YYNGEE. CDR3 size: 12 residues. DNA for the CDR3: TGTGCCAGCAGCGGGGGCCAAGAGACCCAGTACTTC. This encodes CASSGGQETQYF.

This CDR3 is CASRAGLAGGLGQYF. In DNA form, the CDR3 reads TGTGCCAGCAGGGCGGGACTAGCGGGAGGCCTGGGGCAGTACTTC. This chain links TRBV7-2 with TRBJ2-7; 15 nucleotides line up with TRBD2. The CDR3 has 15 residues. V lost 6 bases and J lost 9; bases outside the gene matches: 9. Germline-derived CDR1 and CDR2 are SGHTA and FQGNSA.

This clonotype was found once. The chain has TRBV24-1 and TRBJ2-2; 9 bases are a match to TRBD1. This CDR3 contains 16 residues. Trimming cost V 7 bases and J 4 bases; bases outside gene matches: 9. In germline, CDR1 is KGHDR, CDR2 SFDVKD. The CDR3 sequence: CATSNSGTGRTGELFF. The CDR3 DNA reads as TGTGCCACCAGCAATTCCGGGACAGGGCGCACCGGGGAGCTGTTTTTT.

This sequence joins TRBV5-6 and TRBJ1-1; D is unclear. CDR1 and CDR2 (germline): SGHDT, YYEEEE. The CDR3 sequence is 14 residues long. V lost 0 bases and J 2 bases, leaving 8 bases between the germline ends. The CDR3 DNA sequence: TGTGCCAGCAGCTTGGGACGGCCTAACACTGAAGCTTTCTTT. This encodes CASSLGRPNTEAFF.

For the CDR3, the DNA is TGCAGCGGTTCCGTAGGTTTCGGGACTGAAGCTTTCTTT. Protein product: CSGSVGFGTEAFF. The V gene is TRBV29-1, the J gene TRBJ1-1; D is unclear. Germline V gene sequence: CDR1 SQVTM, CDR2 ANQGSEA. The V and J ends lost 7 bases and 5 bases respectively, with 17 bases between them. The CDR3 length is 13 residues.

The chain carries TRBV5-1 and TRBJ2-5; no definite D call. V shed 2 bases and J shed 5 bases, with 10 bases lying between them. Germline lookup yields CDR1 SGHRS and CDR2 YFSETQ. This CDR3 region has 13 residues. CDR3 sequence (DNA): TGCGCCAGCAGCTTCAGCTCCCCGGAGACCCAGTACTTC. Encoded protein: CASSFSSPETQYF.

The V and J genes are TRBV7-2 and TRBJ2-7; D remains ambiguous. In germline, CDR1 is SGHTA, CDR2 FQGNSA. V was cut by 6 bases and J by 3 bases, with 18 bases left in between. This CDR3 contains 15 residues. CDR3 sequence: CASSPASSRIYEQYF. The CDR3 DNA reads as TGTGCCAGCAGTCCCGCTTCGAGCCGCATCTACGAGCAGTACTTC. The full variable domain, rest sourced from reference TRBV7-2 and TRBJ2-7, is GAGVSQSPSNKVTEKGKDVELRCDPISGHTALYWYRQSLGQGLEFLIYFQGNSAPDKSGLPSDRFSAERTGGSVSTLTIQRTQQEDSAVYLCASSPASSRIYEQYFGPGTRLTVT.

The chain carries TRBV6-2 or TRBV6-3 and TRBJ2-2; D gene unclear. Germline V gives CDR1 MNHEY, CDR2 SVGEGT. Trimming cost V 2 bases and J 7 bases, with 14 bases left between them. This CDR3 contains 15 residues. The CDR3 DNA sequence: TGTGCCAGCAGTTACCTCCCGCAGGCAAACGGGGAGCTGTTTTTT. Its protein is CASSYLPQANGELFF.

CDR3 amino acids: CASTGPSNQPQHF. CDR3 DNA sequence: TGTGCCAGCACCGGACCCAGCAATCAGCCCCAGCATTTT. V gene TRBV2 combines with J gene TRBJ1-5; D remains ambiguous. The germline V gene encodes CDR1 SNHLY and CDR2 FYNNEI. The CDR3 sequence is 13 residues long. V was clipped by 7 bases and J by 1 base, with 8 bases between them. Using reference TRBV2 and TRBJ1-5 for the parts outside the CDR3, the full variable domain is EPEVTQTPSHQVTQMGQEVILRCVPISNHLYFYWYRQILGQKVEFLVSFYNNEISEKSEIFDDQFSVERPDGSNFTLKIRSTKLEDSAMYFCASTGPSNQPQHFGDGTRLSIL.

The chain uses TRBV12-3 or TRBV12-4 and TRBJ2-1, with D perhaps assigned TRBD1 or TRBD2 (6 bases each). Trimming pared 6 bases from V and 3 bases from J, leaving 12 bases between. The CDR3 covers 14 residues. The CDR3, as DNA: TGTGCCAGCAGCCCGGGGGCCGACTACAATGAGCAGTTCTTC. Translation gives CASSPGADYNEQFF.

This sequence joins TRBV18 and TRBJ2-3, with 8 bases fitting TRBD1. V lost 5 bases, J lost 3 bases, and 4 bases stayed unmatched. CDR1 and CDR2 from the germline V gene are KGHSH and LQKENI. This CDR3 has 14 amino acids. The CDR3 region is CASSSGQATDTQYF. In DNA form, the CDR3 reads TGTGCCAGCTCATCGGGACAGGCTACAGATACGCAGTATTTT.

The chain joins TRBV4-3 to TRBJ2-1; D is perhaps TRBD2 (5 bases). V shed 0 bases and J shed 8 bases, with 14 bases lying between them. The germline gives CDR1 LGHNA, CDR2 YSLEER. The CDR3 has 15 amino acids. CDR3 sequence (DNA): TGCGCCAGCAGCCAAGACGGTCGTCACGGGGATGAGCAGTTCTTC. Translated, it gives CASSQDGRHGDEQFF.

V and J are TRBV19 and TRBJ1-2; D is ambiguous. Trimming shortened V by 4 bases and J by 2 bases, and 14 bases separated the two germline ends. Per the germline V gene, CDR1 is LNHDA and CDR2 is SQIVND (reference sequence). The CDR3 extends over 15 amino acids. The CDR3 sequence: CASSNGRQDNYGYTF. The CDR3 DNA follows: TGTGCCAGTAGTAACGGCAGGCAGGACAACTATGGCTACACCTTC.

The chain carries TRBV6-6 and TRBJ1-2; 8 bases match TRBD1. Germline loops: CDR1 MNHNY, CDR2 SVGAGI (reference sequence). The length of the CDR3 is 15 residues. The V gene end was trimmed by 6 bases and the J gene end by 2 bases; junction bases not matched to a gene: 8. The CDR3 region is CASSPARGRNYGYTF. The CDR3 DNA follows: TGTGCCAGCAGCCCCGCCAGGGGGCGAAACTATGGCTACACCTTC.

The chain joins TRBV24-1 to TRBJ2-1, with D perhaps TRBD1 or TRBD2 (5 bases each). The germline gives CDR1 KGHDR, CDR2 SFDVKD. Between the trimmed V and J ends, which lost 4 bases and 8 bases, there was a span of 14 bases. This CDR3 is built from 14 residues. The chain's CDR3 is CATSDWGRIDEQFF. The CDR3 DNA sequence: TGTGCCACCAGTGACTGGGGACGCATCGATGAGCAGTTCTTC.

V is TRBV20-1 and J is TRBJ2-5; 9 positions match TRBD1. Germline lookup yields CDR1 DFQATT and CDR2 SNEGSKA (reference sequence). The CDR3 spans 12 residues. J lost 2 bases, V lost 5 bases, and 0 bases had no gene match. The CDR3 region is CSAGQGQETQYF. DNA for the CDR3: TGCAGTGCTGGACAGGGGCAAGAGACCCAGTACTTC.

The chain is built from TRBV28 and TRBJ1-2; 9 nucleotides line up with TRBD1. The V gene's germline CDR1 is MDHEN and CDR2 SYDVKM. With V trimmed by 6 bases and J by 4 bases, 12 bases remained unmatched. This CDR3 spans 16 amino acids. CDR3 sequence (DNA): TGTGCCAGCAGATCACCGGGACAGGGCAGGGGCTATGGCTACACCTTC. This sequence encodes CASRSPGQGRGYGYTF.

The chain couples TRBV7-9 to TRBJ2-7, with D hard to call. The germline V gene encodes CDR1 SEHNR and CDR2 FQNEAQ (reference sequence). The CDR3 spans 16 residues. Trimming shortened V by 5 bases and J by 1 base, and 18 bases separated the two germline ends. This CDR3 reads CASSTPRAPQSYEQYF. CDR3 nucleotide sequence: TGTGCCAGCAGCACCCCCCGTGCACCCCAATCCTACGAGCAGTACTTC.